Included here is one T cell receptor beta chain sequence, with context. This sample is drawn from a study of T cells expressing NK-cell markers. The CDR3 extends over 16 amino acids. The germline gives CDR1 MNHEY, CDR2 SVGEGT. Using the 5' RACE reads, TCRdb records one entry per CDR3 protein without DNA. Its listing shows 440,000 or so distinct CDR3 sequences. The clonotype comes from a woman aged 18-69 years in good health. The chain is built from TRBV6-2 or TRBV6-3 and TRBJ2-1; TCRdb calls TRBD1, which cannot be checked without DNA. The sequencing input was blood T cells: a sorted CD56 or NKG2C T cell subset, CD4+ or CD8+ T cells, or bulk PBMC T cells (not recorded which). The CDR3 protein is CASSVLRAGPYNEQFF.